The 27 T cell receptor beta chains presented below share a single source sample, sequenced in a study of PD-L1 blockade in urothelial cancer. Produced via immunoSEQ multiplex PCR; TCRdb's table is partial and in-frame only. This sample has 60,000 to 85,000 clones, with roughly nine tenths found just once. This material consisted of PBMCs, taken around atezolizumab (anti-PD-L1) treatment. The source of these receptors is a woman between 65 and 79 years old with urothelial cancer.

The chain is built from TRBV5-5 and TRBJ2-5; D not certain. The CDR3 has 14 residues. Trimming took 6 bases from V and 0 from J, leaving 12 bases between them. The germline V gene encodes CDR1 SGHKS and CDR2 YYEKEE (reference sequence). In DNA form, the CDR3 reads TGTGCCAGCATCCCCAGGTTATACCAAGAGACCCAGTACTTC. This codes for CASIPRLYQETQYF.

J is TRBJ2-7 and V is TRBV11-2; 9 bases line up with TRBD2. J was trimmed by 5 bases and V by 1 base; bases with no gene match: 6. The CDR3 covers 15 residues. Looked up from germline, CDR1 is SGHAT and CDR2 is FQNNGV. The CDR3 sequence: CASSLARGGPNEQYF. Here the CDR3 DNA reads TGTGCCAGCAGCTTAGCGCGGGGGGGCCCGAACGAGCAGTACTTC.

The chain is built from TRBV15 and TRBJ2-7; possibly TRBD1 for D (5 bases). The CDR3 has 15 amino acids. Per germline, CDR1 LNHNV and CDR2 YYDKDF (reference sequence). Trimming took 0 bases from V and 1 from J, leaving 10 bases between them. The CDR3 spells CATSRDRVESYEQYF. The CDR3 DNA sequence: TGTGCCACCAGCAGAGACAGGGTGGAATCCTACGAGCAGTACTTC.

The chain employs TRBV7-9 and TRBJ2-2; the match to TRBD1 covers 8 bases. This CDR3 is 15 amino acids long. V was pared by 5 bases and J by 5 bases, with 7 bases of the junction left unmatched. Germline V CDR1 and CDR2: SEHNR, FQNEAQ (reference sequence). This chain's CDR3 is CASSATGAGTGELFF. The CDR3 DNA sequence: TGTGCCAGCAGCGCGACAGGGGCTGGAACCGGGGAGCTGTTTTTT.

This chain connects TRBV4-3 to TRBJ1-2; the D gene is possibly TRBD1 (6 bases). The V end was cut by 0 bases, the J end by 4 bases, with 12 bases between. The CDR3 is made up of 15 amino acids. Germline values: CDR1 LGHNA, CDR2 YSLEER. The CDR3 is CASSQEGQTFYGYTF. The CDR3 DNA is TGCGCCAGCAGCCAAGAGGGACAAACCTTCTATGGCTACACCTTC.

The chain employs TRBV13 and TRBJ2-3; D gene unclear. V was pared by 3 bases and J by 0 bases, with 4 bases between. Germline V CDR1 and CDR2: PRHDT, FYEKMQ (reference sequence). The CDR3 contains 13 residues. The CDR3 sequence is CASSFESTDTQYF. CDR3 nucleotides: TGTGCCAGCAGCTTCGAGAGCACAGATACGCAGTATTTT.

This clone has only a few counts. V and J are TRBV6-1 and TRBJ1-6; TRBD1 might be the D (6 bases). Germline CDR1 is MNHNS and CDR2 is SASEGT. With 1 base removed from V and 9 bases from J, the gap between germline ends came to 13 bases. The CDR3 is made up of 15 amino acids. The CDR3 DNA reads TGTGCCAGCAGTGAAGTTGTACAGGGCTCTTCACCCCTCCACTTT. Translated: CASSEVVQGSSPLHF.

CDR3 DNA sequence: TGTGCCAGCAGCCAAGAAGTTAGCGGGGCCTACAATGAGCAGTTCTTC. Protein product: CASSQEVSGAYNEQFF. The chain links TRBV4-2 to TRBJ2-1; the match to TRBD2 covers 8 bases. This CDR3 region has 16 residues. Trimming at V came to 0 bases and at J to 2 bases, leaving 3 bases not matched to a gene. In germline, CDR1 is LGHNA, CDR2 YNFKEQ.

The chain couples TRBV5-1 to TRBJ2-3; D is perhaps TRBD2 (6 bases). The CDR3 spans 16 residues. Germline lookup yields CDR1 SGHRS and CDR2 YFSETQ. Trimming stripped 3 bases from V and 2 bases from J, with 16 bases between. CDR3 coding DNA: TGCGCCAGCAGCTCAGACCGGGACTCCAACACAGATACGCAGTATTTT. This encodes CASSSDRDSNTDTQYF.

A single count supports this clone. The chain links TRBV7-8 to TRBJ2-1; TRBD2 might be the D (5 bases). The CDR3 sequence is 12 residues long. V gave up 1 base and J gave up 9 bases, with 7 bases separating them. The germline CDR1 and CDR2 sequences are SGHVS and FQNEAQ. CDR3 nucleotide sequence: TGTGCCAGCAGCTTAGAGCGGAGTGAGCAGTTCTTC. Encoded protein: CASSLERSEQFF.

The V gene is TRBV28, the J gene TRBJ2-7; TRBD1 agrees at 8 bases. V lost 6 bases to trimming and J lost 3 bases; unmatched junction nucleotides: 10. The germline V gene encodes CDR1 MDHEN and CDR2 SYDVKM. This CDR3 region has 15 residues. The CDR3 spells CASSPPGGVLYEQYF. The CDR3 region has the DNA TGTGCCAGCAGCCCCCCAGGGGGCGTTCTCTACGAGCAGTACTTC.

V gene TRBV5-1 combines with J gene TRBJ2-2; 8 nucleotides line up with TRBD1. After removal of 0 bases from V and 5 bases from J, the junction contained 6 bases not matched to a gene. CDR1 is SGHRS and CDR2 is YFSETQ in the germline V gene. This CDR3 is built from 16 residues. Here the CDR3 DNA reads TGCGCCAGCAGCTTGGGGTCAGGGGGCGCGACCGGGGAGCTGTTTTTT. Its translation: CASSLGSGGATGELFF.

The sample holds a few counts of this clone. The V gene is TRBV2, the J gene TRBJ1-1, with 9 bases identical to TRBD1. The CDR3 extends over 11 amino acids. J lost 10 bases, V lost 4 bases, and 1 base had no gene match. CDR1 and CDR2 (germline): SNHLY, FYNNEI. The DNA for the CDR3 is TGTGCCAGCAGTGTGGACAGGGGAGCTTTCTTT. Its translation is CASSVDRGAFF.

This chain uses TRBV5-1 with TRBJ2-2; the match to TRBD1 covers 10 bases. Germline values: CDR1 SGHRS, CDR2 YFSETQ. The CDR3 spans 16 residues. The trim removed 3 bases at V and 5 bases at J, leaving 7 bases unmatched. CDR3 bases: TGCGCCAGCAGCTCCGACAGGGGGCAAGAGACCGGGGAGCTGTTTTTT. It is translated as CASSSDRGQETGELFF.

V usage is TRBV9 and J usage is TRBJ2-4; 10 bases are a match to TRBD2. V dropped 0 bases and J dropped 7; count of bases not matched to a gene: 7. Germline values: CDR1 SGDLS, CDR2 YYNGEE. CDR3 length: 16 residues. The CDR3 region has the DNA TGTGCCAGCAGCGTAGACGCAGCGGGGGGGCGTAACATTCAGTACTTC. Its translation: CASSVDAAGGRNIQYF.

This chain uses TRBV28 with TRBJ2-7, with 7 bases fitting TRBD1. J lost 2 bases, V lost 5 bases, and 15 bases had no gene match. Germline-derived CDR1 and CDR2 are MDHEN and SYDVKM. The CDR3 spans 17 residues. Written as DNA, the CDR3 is TGTGCCAGCAGTCAACCTCACAGGGGTGTTCTCCCCTACGAGCAGTACTTC. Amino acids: CASSQPHRGVLPYEQYF.

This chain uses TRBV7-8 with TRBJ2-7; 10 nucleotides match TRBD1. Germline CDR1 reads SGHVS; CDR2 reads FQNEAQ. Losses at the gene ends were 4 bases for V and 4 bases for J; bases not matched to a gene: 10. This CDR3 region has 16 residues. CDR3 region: CASSSRDRGWRYEQYF. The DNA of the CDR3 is TGTGCCAGCAGCTCACGGGACAGGGGATGGAGGTACGAGCAGTACTTC.

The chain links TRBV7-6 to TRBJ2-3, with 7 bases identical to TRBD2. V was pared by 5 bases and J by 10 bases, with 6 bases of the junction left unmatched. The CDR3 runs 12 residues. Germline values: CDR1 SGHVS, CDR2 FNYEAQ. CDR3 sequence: CASSLGGDSQYF. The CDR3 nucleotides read TGTGCCAGCAGCCTTGGGGGGGACTCGCAGTATTTT.

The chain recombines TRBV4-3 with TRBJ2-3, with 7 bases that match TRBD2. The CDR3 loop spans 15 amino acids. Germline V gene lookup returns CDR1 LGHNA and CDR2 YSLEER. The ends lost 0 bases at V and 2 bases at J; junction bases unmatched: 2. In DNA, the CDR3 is TGCGCCAGCAGCCAAGAACGGGGGGTCACAGATACGCAGTATTTT. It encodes CASSQERGVTDTQYF.

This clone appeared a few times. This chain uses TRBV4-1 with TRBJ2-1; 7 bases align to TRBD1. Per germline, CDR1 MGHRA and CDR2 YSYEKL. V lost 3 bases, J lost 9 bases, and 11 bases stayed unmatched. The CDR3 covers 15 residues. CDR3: CASSQGGRGKGEQFF. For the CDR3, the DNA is TGCGCCAGCAGCCAGGGTGGCAGGGGGAAAGGTGAGCAGTTCTTC.

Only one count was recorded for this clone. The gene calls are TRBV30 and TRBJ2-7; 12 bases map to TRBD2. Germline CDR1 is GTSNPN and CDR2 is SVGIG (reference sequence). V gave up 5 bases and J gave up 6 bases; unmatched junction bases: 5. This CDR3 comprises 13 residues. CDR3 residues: CAWGTSGWIEQYF. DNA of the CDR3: TGTGCCTGGGGGACTAGCGGGTGGATCGAGCAGTACTTC.

In DNA, the CDR3 is TGCGCCAGCAGCAGGGGTCCGGGACAGGGGGCAGGGGGCTACACCTTC. Its protein is CASSRGPGQGAGGYTF. The chain carries TRBV5-1 and TRBJ1-2; 12 bases fit TRBD1. The trim removed 4 bases at V and 8 bases at J, leaving 12 bases unmatched. The CDR3 contains 16 residues. Germline CDR1 and CDR2: SGHRS and YFSETQ.

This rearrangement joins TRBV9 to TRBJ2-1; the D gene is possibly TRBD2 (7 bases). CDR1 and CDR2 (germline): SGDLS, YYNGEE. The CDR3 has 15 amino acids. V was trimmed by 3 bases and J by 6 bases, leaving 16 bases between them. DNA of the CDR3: TGTGCCAGCAGCGCCTCCGGGGGGCGGGGCAATGAGCAGTTCTTC. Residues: CASSASGGRGNEQFF. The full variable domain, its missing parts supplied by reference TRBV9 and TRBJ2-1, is DSGVTQTPKHLITATGQRVTLRCSPRSGDLSVYWYQQSLDQGLQFLIQYYNGEERAKGNILERFSAQQFPDLHSELNLSSLELGDSALYFCASSASGGRGNEQFFGPGTRLTVL.

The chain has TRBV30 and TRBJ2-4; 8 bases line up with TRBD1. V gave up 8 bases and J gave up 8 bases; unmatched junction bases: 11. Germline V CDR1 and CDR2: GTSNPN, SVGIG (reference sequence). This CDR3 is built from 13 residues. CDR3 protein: CAHDRGAEDIQYF. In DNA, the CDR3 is TGTGCCCACGACAGGGGCGCGGAGGACATTCAGTACTTC.

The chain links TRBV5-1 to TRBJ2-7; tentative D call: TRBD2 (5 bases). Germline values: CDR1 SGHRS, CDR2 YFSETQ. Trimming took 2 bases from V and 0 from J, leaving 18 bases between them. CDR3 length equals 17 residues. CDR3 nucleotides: TGCGCCAGCAGCTTCTTGCCGGGATCCCAGAGCTCCTACGAGCAGTACTTC. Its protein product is CASSFLPGSQSSYEQYF.

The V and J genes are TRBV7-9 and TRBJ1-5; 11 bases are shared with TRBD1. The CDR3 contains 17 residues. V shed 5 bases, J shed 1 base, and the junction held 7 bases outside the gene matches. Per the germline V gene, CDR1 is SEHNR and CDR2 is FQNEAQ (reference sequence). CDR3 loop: CASSQSRDRGSNQPQHF. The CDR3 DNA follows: TGTGCCAGCAGCCAGTCCCGGGACAGGGGGAGCAATCAGCCCCAGCATTTT.

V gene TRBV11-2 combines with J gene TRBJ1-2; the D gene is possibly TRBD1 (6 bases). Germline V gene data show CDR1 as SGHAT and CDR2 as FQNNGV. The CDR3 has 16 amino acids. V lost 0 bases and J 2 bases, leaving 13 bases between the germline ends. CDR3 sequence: CASSLDSPDRNYGYTF. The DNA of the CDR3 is TGTGCCAGCAGCTTAGATTCCCCGGACAGAAACTATGGCTACACCTTC.